These 4 T cell receptor beta chains were all obtained from the same sample, sequenced in a study of T cell responses to AZD1222 COVID-19 vaccine. The protocol was immunoSEQ multiplex PCR, while the TCRdb copy is restricted to in-frame clones and leaves out a portion. The sample comprises 90,000 to 120,000 clones, 92% of which are singletons, and roughly 8.9% rests with the top ten. Sequencing was performed on peripheral blood, taken 28 days after the second AZD1222 dose. All receptors come from an adult who received the AZD1222 COVID-19 vaccine.

This chain uses TRBV12-3 or TRBV12-4 with TRBJ1-2; D ambiguous. Trimming took off 3 bases at V and 7 bases at J, with 6 bases between the two ends. The CDR3 spans 11 residues. The CDR3 loop is CASSFGSGYTF. CDR3 sequence (DNA): TGTGCCAGCAGTTTTGGTAGTGGCTACACCTTC.

This rearrangement joins TRBV12-5 to TRBJ2-1; 8 bases are shared with TRBD1. V lost 6 bases, J lost 7 bases, and 5 bases stayed unmatched. Germline CDR1 reads LGHNT; CDR2 reads FRNRAP. The CDR3 is made up of 13 amino acids. CDR3 sequence (DNA): TGTGCTAGTGGATTAACAGGGGGGAATGAGCAGTTCTTC. Its translation is CASGLTGGNEQFF.

The genes are TRBV3-1 (or the pseudogene TRBV3-2) and TRBJ1-5, with D perhaps matching TRBD1 (5 bases). Germline assignment: CDR1 LGHDT and CDR2 YNNKEL (reference sequence). This CDR3 has 15 amino acids. V shed 0 bases and J shed 4 bases, with 10 bases lying between them. This CDR3 is CASSQDGGKNQPQHF. DNA of the CDR3: TGTGCCAGCAGCCAAGATGGGGGGAAAAATCAGCCCCAGCATTTT.

This sequence joins TRBV6-5 and TRBJ1-2; TRBD1 matches at 8 bases. CDR1 MNHEY and CDR2 SVGAGI come from the germline V gene. The V and J ends lost 9 bases and 5 bases, in that order; junction bases with no gene match: 11. This CDR3 has 14 residues. This chain's CDR3 is CASTTGTGLYGYTF. CDR3 in DNA: TGTGCCAGTACAACCGGGACAGGATTATATGGCTACACCTTC.